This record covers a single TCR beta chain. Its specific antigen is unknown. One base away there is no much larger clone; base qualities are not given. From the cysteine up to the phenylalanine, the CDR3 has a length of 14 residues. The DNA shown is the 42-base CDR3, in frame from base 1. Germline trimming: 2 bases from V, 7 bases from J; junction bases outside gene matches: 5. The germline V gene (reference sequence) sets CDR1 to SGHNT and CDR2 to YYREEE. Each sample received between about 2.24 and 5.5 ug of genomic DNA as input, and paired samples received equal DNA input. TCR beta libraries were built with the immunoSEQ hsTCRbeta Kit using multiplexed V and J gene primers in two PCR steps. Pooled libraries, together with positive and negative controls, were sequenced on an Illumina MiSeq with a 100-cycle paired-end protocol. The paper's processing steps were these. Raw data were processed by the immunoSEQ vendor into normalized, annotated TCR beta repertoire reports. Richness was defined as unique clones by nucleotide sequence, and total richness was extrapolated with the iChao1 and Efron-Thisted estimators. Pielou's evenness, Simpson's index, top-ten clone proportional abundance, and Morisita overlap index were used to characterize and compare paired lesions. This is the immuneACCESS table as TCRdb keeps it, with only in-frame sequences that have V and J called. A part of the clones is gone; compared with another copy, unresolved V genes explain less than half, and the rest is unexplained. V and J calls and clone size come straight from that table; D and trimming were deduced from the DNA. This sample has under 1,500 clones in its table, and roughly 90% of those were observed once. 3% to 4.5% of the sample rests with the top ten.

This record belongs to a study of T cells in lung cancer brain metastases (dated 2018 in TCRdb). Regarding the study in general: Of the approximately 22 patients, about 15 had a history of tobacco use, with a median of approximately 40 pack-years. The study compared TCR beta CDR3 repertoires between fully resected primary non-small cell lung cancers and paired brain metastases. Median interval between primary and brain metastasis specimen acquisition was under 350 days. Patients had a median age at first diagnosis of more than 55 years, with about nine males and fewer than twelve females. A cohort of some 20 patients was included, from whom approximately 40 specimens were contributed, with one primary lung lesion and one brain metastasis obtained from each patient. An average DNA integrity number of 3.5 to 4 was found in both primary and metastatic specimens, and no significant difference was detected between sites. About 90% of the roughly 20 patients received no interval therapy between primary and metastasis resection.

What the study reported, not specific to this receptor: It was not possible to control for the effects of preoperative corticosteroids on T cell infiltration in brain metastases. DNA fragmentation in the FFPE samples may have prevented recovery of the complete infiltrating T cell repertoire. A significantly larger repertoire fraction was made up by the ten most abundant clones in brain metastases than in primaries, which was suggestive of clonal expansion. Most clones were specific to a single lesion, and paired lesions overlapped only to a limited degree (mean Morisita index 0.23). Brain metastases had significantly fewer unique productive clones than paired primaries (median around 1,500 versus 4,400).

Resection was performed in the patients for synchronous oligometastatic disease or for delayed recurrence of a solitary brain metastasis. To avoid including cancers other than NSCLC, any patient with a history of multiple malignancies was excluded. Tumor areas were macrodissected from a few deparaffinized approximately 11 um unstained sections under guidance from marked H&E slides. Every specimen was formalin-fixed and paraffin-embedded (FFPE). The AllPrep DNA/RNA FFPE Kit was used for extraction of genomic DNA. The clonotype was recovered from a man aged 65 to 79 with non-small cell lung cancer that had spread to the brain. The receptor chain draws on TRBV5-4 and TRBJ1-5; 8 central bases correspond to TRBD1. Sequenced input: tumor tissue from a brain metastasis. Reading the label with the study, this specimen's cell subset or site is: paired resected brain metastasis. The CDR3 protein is CASSLDRGGQPQHF. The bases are TGTGCCAGCAGCTTAGACAGGGGAGGACAGCCCCAGCATTTT.